A single TCR beta chain is shown here with its context. The sample originates from a study of T cell changes during pregnancy in multiple sclerosis. Profiling relied on immunoSEQ multiplex PCR, and the TCRdb table lists in-frame clones only, not all of them. Found here are some 30,000 clones, about nine tenths of them singletons; the top ten hold 7.5% to 8.5%. The ends lost 6 bases at V and 6 bases at J; junction bases unmatched: 12. Germline assignment: CDR1 SGHKS and CDR2 YYEKEE (reference sequence). The CDR3 covers 15 residues. The material was CD8+ T cells from peripheral blood mononuclear cells, obtained in the second trimester of pregnancy. V usage is TRBV5-5 and J usage is TRBJ2-4, with 7 nucleotides matching TRBD2. The clonotype comes from a female donor with multiple sclerosis, enrolled in a pregnancy study. The CDR3 sequence is CASMYLFGGGNIQYF. The CDR3 coding sequence is TGTGCCAGCATGTATCTATTTGGGGGGGGAAACATTCAGTACTTC.